This TCR beta chain was identified during a study of T cell clonotyping in hematopoietic cell transplantation (dated by TCRdb to 2020 to 2023). Regarding the study in general: Recipient samples taken before transplant were collected after cytoreduction. Recruitment of patients ran from 2015 to early 2017, and follow-up continued until September 2020 or until death. In the study, roughly 140 blood samples were gathered from 35 consecutive transplant recipients and their related donors. Overall study outcomes, separate from this receptor: Inverse Simpson Index values from donors and from recipients before transplant predicted broader TCR repertoire diversity after transplant. A decrease in recipient TCR diversity was observed after transplant, and a progressive increase in pathologically expanded clonotypes was seen from day 30 to day 180. Recipient repertoires showed only a small fraction of overlap with donor repertoires, and over 97% appeared de novo at the given depth. Sample size was limited, and cells were not sorted, so CD4 and CD8 repertoire contributions could not be separated.

The CDR3, from cysteine to phenylalanine, totals 14 residues. Left in the record is the CDR3 DNA by itself, 42 bases read in frame from the first base. Trimming accounts for 0 bases at V and 13 bases at J, while the number of junction bases matched to no gene is 7. The germline V gene gives CDR1 as LGHNA and CDR2 as YNFKEQ. With the immunoSEQ assay, which is a bias-controlled multiplex PCR relying on V- and J-specific primers, TCR beta CDR3 regions were amplified from genomic DNA. A proprietary barcode and Illumina adapter sequences were added to the CDR3 amplicons in a second PCR step. An Illumina MiSeq instrument was used for sequencing of the CDR3 libraries. The published analysis was carried out like this. Export and quality control were done with immunoSEQ Analyzer 3.0, while downstream analyses used R Bioconductor and Immunarch. Repertoire metrics were calculated using only productive rearrangements within the normalized downsampled data set. In the normalized cohort, a clonotype counted as pathologically expanded if the clonotype was larger than 5 templates. Repertoire diversity was measured with the Inverse Simpson Index. The non-normalized data set was used for CMV-specificity analyses so that all clonotypes could be captured. Sourced from immuneACCESS, this table was stored by TCRdb with only in-frame sequences that have V and J called. A share of the clones is absent; for the studies checked, an unresolved V gene accounts for under half, and the remainder has no known explanation. V and J calls and clone size are those listed in that table; D and trimming were worked out from the DNA. The sample profile shows approximately 26,000 clones; just over 90% of them were found once. The ten largest clones represent approximately 2% of the sample.

Worth noting for this clone: Its antigen is not yet known. Base quality data are lacking; no much larger clone is found one base away.

Interpreted using the paper, the time point label stands for: recipient sample about 28 days before transplant, after cytoreduction. Blood from recipients was drawn about 28 days before transplant and again at days 30, 100 and 180 after transplant. Nuclei Lysis Solution was used to extract genomic DNA from fresh or cryopreserved unfractionated peripheral blood mononuclear cells. In this chain, TRBV4-2 is recombined with TRBJ2-3, with 10 junctional bases fitting TRBD1. Sequences were derived from peripheral blood mononuclear cells, sampled before stem cell transplant. This clonotype originated in a man in his forties or fifties with acute myeloid leukemia. Some clones in this sample may be carry-over from other donors' samples. The sequenced DNA is TGTGCCAGCAGCCAAGAGGTAGGGACAGGGGAGGAGTATTTT. The encoded protein is CASSQEVGTGEEYF.